These 26 T cell receptor beta chains were sequenced from one sample in a study of blood T cells in healthy people across ages. Primed by a sample-barcoded 5' primer and a J-beta primer mix, a second PCR proceeded for roughly 6 to 12 cycles. MiXCR, run by TCRdb on the 5' RACE reads, gives a single entry per CDR3 protein. The sample has fewer than 2,000,000 distinct CDR3 sequences, roughly 32% seen once. Sequenced: blood. The receptor source for this set is a woman aged 25-40 years in good health.

The chain has TRBV6-1 and TRBJ1-1; 9 positions agree with TRBD1. Germline loops: CDR1 MNHNS, CDR2 SASEGT. V shed 4 bases, J shed 9 bases, and the junction held 3 bases outside the gene matches. CDR3 length: 12 residues. The CDR3 nucleotides are TGTGCCAGCAGTGCCGGACAGGGGAAAGCTTTCTTT. Its protein product is CASSAGQGKAFF.

The chain recombines TRBV7-2 with TRBJ1-2, with D possibly matching TRBD1 (6 bases). CDR1 and CDR2 from the germline V gene are SGHTA and FQGNSA. The CDR3 is made up of 12 amino acids. V was pared by 6 bases and J by 8 bases, with 13 bases between. The CDR3 protein is CASRRAGDGYTF. Written as DNA, the CDR3 is TGTGCCAGCAGGCGGGCAGGGGACGGCTACACCTTC.

In the case of this clonotype: A single base separates this from a much larger clone, so it may be a read error. This chain uses TRBV29-1 with TRBJ2-1; no clear D. Trimming shortened V by 7 bases and J by 13 bases, and 20 bases separated the two germline ends. Germline CDR1 reads SQVTM; CDR2 reads ANQGSEA. The CDR3 contains 12 residues. DNA of the CDR3: TGCAGCGGCCCACGGAATCAAGAGACCCAGTTCTTC. It yields the protein CSGPRNQETQFF.

There are a few counts of this clonotype. DNA of the CDR3: TGTGCCAGCAGCTTCCTAGGAAATAATTCACCCCTCCACTTT. Translated: CASSFLGNNSPLHF. The rearrangement links TRBV7-2 to TRBJ1-6, with D hard to call. V was cut by 3 bases and J by 5 bases, with 8 bases left in between. Germline assignment: CDR1 SGHTA and CDR2 FQGNSA. The CDR3 has 14 amino acids.

The V and J genes are TRBV14 and TRBJ1-2, with no clear D. The CDR3 covers 12 residues. V shed 4 bases and J shed 8 bases, with 11 bases lying between them. CDR1 is SGHDN and CDR2 is FVKESK in the germline V gene. The CDR3 sequence: CASSPGQWGYTF. For the CDR3, the DNA is TGTGCCAGCAGCCCCGGCCAGTGGGGCTACACCTTC.

The V and J genes are TRBV27 and TRBJ2-7, with D unclear. The CDR3 totals 13 residues. CDR1 is MNHEY, CDR2 SMNVEV, per germline (reference sequence). V lost 5 bases and J lost 4, with 12 bases in between. DNA for the CDR3: TGTGCCAGCAGTACACCTCCCGCATACGAGCAGTACTTC. Translating it yields CASSTPPAYEQYF.

This clonotype was seen a handful of times. The chain joins TRBV30 to TRBJ1-2; no definite D call. Between the trimmed V and J ends, which lost 3 bases and 2 bases, there was a span of 10 bases. The germline gives CDR1 GTSNPN, CDR2 SVGIG (reference sequence). The CDR3 spans 13 residues. CDR3 sequence (DNA): TGTGCCTGGAGCGCTGATCTAAACTATGGCTACACCTTC. Translating it yields CAWSADLNYGYTF.

The genes are TRBV20-1 and TRBJ2-1; D is unresolved. Deletions cut 5 bases from V and 7 bases from J, with 12 bases between. The CDR3 has 12 residues. The germline V gene encodes CDR1 DFQATT and CDR2 SNEGSKA (reference sequence). CDR3 sequence: CSAPLELNEQFF. CDR3 bases: TGCAGTGCTCCCCTCGAGTTGAATGAGCAGTTCTTC.

The chain recombines TRBV30 with TRBJ1-1; D gene ambiguous. Germline V lookup: CDR1 GTSNPN, CDR2 SVGIG (reference sequence). Trimming took off 4 bases at V and 13 bases at J, with 16 bases between the two ends. The CDR3 is 11 amino acids. The CDR3 DNA follows: TGTGCCTGGACTCAAAGAGAGGGAGGTTTCTTT. This codes for CAWTQREGGFF.

This clonotype has a handful of counts. The gene calls are TRBV24-1 and TRBJ2-1; D is possibly TRBD1 or TRBD2 (5 bases each). CDR3 size: 15 residues. V lost 5 bases and J lost 1, with 11 bases in between. From germline, CDR1 is KGHDR and CDR2 SFDVKD. Here the CDR3 reads CATSGIEGSYNEQFF. CDR3 coding DNA: TGTGCCACCAGTGGTATTGAGGGGTCCTACAATGAGCAGTTCTTC.

The V and J genes are TRBV7-2 and TRBJ2-7, with unresolved D. This CDR3 region has 14 residues. Germline V gene data show CDR1 as SGHTA and CDR2 as FQGNSA. Trimming removed 3 bases from V and 0 bases from J, with 9 bases in between. CDR3 coding DNA: TGTGCCAGCAGCTTCGATCGATACTCCTACGAGCAGTACTTC. Amino acid sequence: CASSFDRYSYEQYF.

J is TRBJ2-5 and V is TRBV11-2, with 8 positions matching TRBD2. CDR1 and CDR2 from the germline V gene are SGHAT and FQNNGV. V dropped 6 bases and J dropped 1; count of bases not matched to a gene: 13. This CDR3 has 17 residues. The DNA of the CDR3 is TGTGCCAGCAGATCTGGCGGGAGGCCCACTACCCAAGAGACCCAGTACTTC. Encoded protein: CASRSGGRPTTQETQYF.

This clonotype was observed at least ten times. This rearrangement joins TRBV24-1 to TRBJ2-7, with 7 bases lining up with TRBD1. The CDR3 runs 12 residues. CDR1 is KGHDR and CDR2 is SFDVKD in the germline V gene. The junction had 3 bases not matched to a gene; V was cut back by 9 bases and J by 2 bases. The CDR3 here is CATQGDTYEQYF. The CDR3 DNA reads as TGTGCCACCCAGGGGGACACCTACGAGCAGTACTTC.

V and J are TRBV20-1 and TRBJ2-7; possibly TRBD1 or TRBD2 for D (5 bases each). The CDR3 length is 13 residues. Per the germline V gene, CDR1 is DFQATT and CDR2 is SNEGSKA (reference sequence). The V end lost 7 bases, the J end lost 0 bases, and 13 bases lay between the germline ends. CDR3 DNA: TGCAGTGTCCCGAGGGACCGCTCCTACGAGCAGTACTTC. Translating gives CSVPRDRSYEQYF.

The chain recombines TRBV3-1 with TRBJ2-5; 9 positions match TRBD1. V was pared by 1 base and J by 11 bases, with 11 bases of the junction left unmatched. Germline V CDR1 and CDR2: LGHDT, YNNKEL (reference sequence). This CDR3 has 15 amino acids. The CDR3 region is CASSQGGQGPLKQYF. The CDR3 nucleotides are TGTGCCAGCAGCCAAGGGGGACAGGGACCTTTGAAGCAGTACTTC.

The rearrangement links TRBV2 to TRBJ2-3; weak D call: TRBD2 (6 bases). Deletions cut 4 bases from V and 2 bases from J, with 10 bases between. The CDR3 is made up of 14 amino acids. Germline V CDR1 and CDR2: SNHLY, FYNNEI. The CDR3 DNA sequence: TGTGCCAGCAGTGCCTTAGCGGACACAGATACGCAGTATTTT. Its protein is CASSALADTDTQYF.

This clonotype was counted between two and nine times. The chain has TRBV5-6 and TRBJ2-1; 15 bases agree with TRBD2. CDR1 is SGHDT, CDR2 YYEEEE, per germline. The CDR3 length is 16 residues. J lost 6 bases, V lost 4 bases, and 5 bases had no gene match. CDR3 coding DNA: TGTGCCAGCAGCCCGGGACTAGCGGGAGGAATCAATGAGCAGTTCTTC. This codes for CASSPGLAGGINEQFF.

The chain links TRBV10-2 to TRBJ2-5; tentative D call: TRBD2 (6 bases). Germline V gene data show CDR1 as WSHSY and CDR2 as SAAADI. Between the trimmed V and J ends, which lost 0 bases and 7 bases, there was a span of 12 bases. There are 14 residues in the CDR3. This CDR3 reads CASSESLEGGTQYF. CDR3 in DNA: TGCGCCAGCAGTGAGTCCTTGGAGGGTGGGACCCAGTACTTC.

The rearrangement joins TRBV10-3 to TRBJ2-7; no clear D gene. The V end lost 7 bases, the J end lost 4 bases, and 20 bases lay between the germline ends. This CDR3 contains 15 residues. Germline V gives CDR1 ENHRY, CDR2 SYGVKD. This chain's CDR3 is CAIKGKDEETYEQYF. In nucleotides, the CDR3 is TGTGCCATCAAAGGTAAAGACGAAGAAACGTACGAGCAGTACTTC.

This clonotype was seen at least ten times. This chain joins TRBV5-5 and TRBJ2-1; TRBD2 aligns across 14 bases. This CDR3 has 18 amino acids. Germline CDR1 and CDR2: SGHKS and YYEKEE (reference sequence). The ends lost 4 bases at V and 3 bases at J; junction bases unmatched: 9. The CDR3, as DNA: TGTGCCAGCAGCACGGGACTAGCGGGGGCCTTAAACTACAATGAGCAGTTCTTC. Its translation: CASSTGLAGALNYNEQFF.

This clonotype was observed a few times. The rearrangement links TRBV12-3 or TRBV12-4 to TRBJ2-5, with 8 positions matching TRBD2. This CDR3 spans 15 amino acids. V lost 6 bases to trimming and J lost 5 bases; unmatched junction nucleotides: 11. The DNA of the CDR3 is TGTGCCAGCAGCGCATCCGGGACTAGGGAGGAGACCCAGTACTTC. As protein: CASSASGTREETQYF.

This clonotype was detected only once. One junction end does not reproduce the germline sequence, and a read error may be involved. The gene calls are TRBV27 and TRBJ2-5; unclear D gene. CDR1 MNHEY and CDR2 SMNVEV come from the germline V gene (reference sequence). The CDR3 extends over 16 amino acids. CDR3 loop: CASSLSGQSRRETQYF. CDR3 DNA: TGTGCCAGCAGTCTATCGGGTCAGTCCCGGCGAGAGACCCAGTACTTC.

A few counts support this clonotype. The CDR3 coding sequence is TGTGCCAGCAGCTTAGGGAGACTAGCGGGGGCGCAAGAGACCCAGTACTTC. Its translation: CASSLGRLAGAQETQYF. This chain uses TRBV7-7 with TRBJ2-5, with TRBD2 identical over 12 bases. The CDR3 is 17 residues long. Germline CDR1 reads SSHAT; CDR2 reads FNYEAQ (reference sequence). V was pared by 1 base and J by 2 bases, with 5 bases of the junction left unmatched.

The chain carries TRBV7-9 and TRBJ2-7; possibly TRBD2 for D (6 bases). The CDR3 is 15 amino acids. The V gene lost 1 base and the J gene lost 12 bases, with 22 bases spanning the gap. Per the germline V gene, CDR1 is SEHNR and CDR2 is FQNEAQ (reference sequence). The CDR3 is CASSLGAGSSYGLYF. CDR3 in DNA: TGTGCCAGCAGCTTAGGGGCGGGGAGCTCCTACGGGCTGTACTTC.

CDR3 DNA: TGTGCCAGCACGGGGGTGGGGACTGTGGAGACCCAGTACTTC. Its protein is CASTGVGTVETQYF. This chain connects TRBV7-9 to TRBJ2-5, with D possibly TRBD2 on 6 matching bases. V was cut by 7 bases and J by 5 bases, with 17 bases left in between. This CDR3 region has 14 residues. CDR1 is SEHNR, CDR2 FQNEAQ, per germline (reference sequence).

This clonotype was observed a few times. The chain recombines TRBV25-1 with TRBJ1-2; perhaps TRBD1 as D (5 bases). This CDR3 contains 13 residues. Per germline, CDR1 MGHDK and CDR2 SYGVNS. The V gene lost 4 bases and the J gene lost 7 bases, with 13 bases spanning the gap. The CDR3 DNA is TGTGCCAGCAGTGCAACGCAGGGTATTGGCTACACCTTC. Translation gives CASSATQGIGYTF.